The 7 T cell receptor beta chains given below trace back to one sample, sequenced in a study of blood T cell repertoires in COVID-19. Generated by immunoSEQ multiplex PCR, the TCRdb table keeps only in-frame clones and is missing some. The sample yields some 110,000 clones, around 86% seen once. Sequenced material: peripheral blood. The receptor set was obtained from a man aged 65 to 79 with acute or convalescent COVID-19.

V usage is TRBV5-1 and J usage is TRBJ1-5; D is possibly TRBD1 (6 bases). The CDR3 totals 14 residues. From germline, CDR1 is SGHRS and CDR2 YFSETQ. V gave up 4 bases and J gave up 0 bases, with 8 bases separating them. The CDR3 DNA reads as TGCGCCAGCAGCCCGGACAGTAGCAATCAGCCCCAGCATTTT. Translated, it gives CASSPDSSNQPQHF.

This CDR3 is CASSLTGDNSPLHF. Here the CDR3 DNA reads TGTGCCAGCAGCCTGACAGGGGATAATTCACCCCTCCACTTT. The J gene is TRBJ1-6, the V gene TRBV4-2, with 8 bases matching TRBD1. Germline trimming cut 4 bases from V and 5 bases from J; bases unmatched to any gene: 1. There are 14 residues in the CDR3. Germline V CDR1 and CDR2: LGHNA, YNFKEQ.

The chain has TRBV27 and TRBJ2-2, with D maybe TRBD2 (5 bases). Germline V gene lookup returns CDR1 MNHEY and CDR2 SMNVEV (reference sequence). V was shortened by 5 bases and J by 1 base, with 11 bases between the two germline ends. The CDR3 is 15 residues long. The CDR3 coding sequence is TGTGCCAGCAGTAGAGGGCGGATGAACACCGGGGAGCTGTTTTTT. It codes for CASSRGRMNTGELFF.

This clone was detected once. V gene TRBV2 combines with J gene TRBJ2-7; TRBD1 is a possible D gene (5 bases). Trimming stripped 6 bases from V and 6 bases from J, with 18 bases between. Germline V gene sequence: CDR1 SNHLY, CDR2 FYNNEI. The CDR3 has 14 residues. CDR3 loop: CASRAGFEYPEQYF. For the CDR3, the DNA is TGTGCCAGCAGAGCAGGGTTCGAGTATCCCGAGCAGTACTTC.

This rearrangement joins TRBV30 to TRBJ1-1; the match to TRBD1 covers 7 bases. CDR1 GTSNPN and CDR2 SVGIG come from the germline V gene (reference sequence). The CDR3 totals 15 residues. The ends lost 3 bases at V and 3 bases at J; junction bases unmatched: 10. The CDR3 loop reads CAWSPNRGRDTEAFF. The CDR3 coding sequence is TGTGCCTGGAGCCCTAACAGGGGAAGAGACACTGAAGCTTTCTTT.

In its sample, this clone was seen a few times. The chain uses TRBV6-5 and TRBJ2-1; 8 bases agree with TRBD2. V shed 0 bases and J 4 bases; nucleotides not matched to a gene: 5. Germline V gene sequence: CDR1 MNHEY, CDR2 SVGAGI. CDR3 size: 16 residues. Here the CDR3 reads CASSYSRGGSYNEQFF. The CDR3 nucleotides are TGTGCCAGCAGTTACTCACGGGGGGGCTCTTACAATGAGCAGTTCTTC.

The sample holds one count of this clone. The gene calls are TRBV5-1 and TRBJ1-1, with D perhaps matching TRBD1 (5 bases). The CDR3 runs 14 residues. V was cut by 2 bases and J by 6 bases, with 14 bases left in between. The germline gives CDR1 SGHRS, CDR2 YFSETQ. The CDR3 is CASSFGGWGSEAFF. The CDR3 nucleotides are TGCGCCAGCAGCTTCGGGGGATGGGGATCTGAAGCTTTCTTT.